This T cell receptor beta chain was identified in a study of blood T cell repertoires in COVID-19. Per the germline V gene, CDR1 is MDHEN and CDR2 is SYDVKM. The J segment lost 7 bases and the V segment lost 5 bases, leaving 7 bases of the junction unmatched. The CDR3 contains 16 residues. TCRdb's copy holds only in-frame clones and misses some; the assay was immunoSEQ multiplex PCR. The data contain a few hundred thousand clones, approximately 83% of them singletons. Recovered status applied to Cohort 3 donors who had two consecutive negative PCRs. It also applied to those with clearance or with symptom resolution.

The specimen was PBMCs or T cells enriched from blood (not recorded which). The sequence came from a man aged 45-60 years who had recovered from COVID-19. V is TRBV28 and J is TRBJ1-6; 11 nucleotides line up with TRBD1. This CDR3 reads CASSPLGTGGNSPLHF. For the CDR3, the DNA is TGTGCCAGCAGTCCTCTCGGGACAGGGGGAAATTCACCCCTCCACTTT.